The 25 T cell receptor beta chains listed next were all sequenced from one sample in a study of shared clonotypes between healthy human individuals. This table comes from immunoSEQ multiplex PCR, and its TCRdb copy is limited to in-frame clones, with some not included. The data show 2 million to 2.5 million clones, just over 90% seen once. Sequenced sample: naive CD4+ T cells from PBMCs. This sample's subset: CD45RA+ positively selected. The receptors derive from a young man in good health. Some clones in this sample may be carry-over from other donors' samples.

The chain carries TRBV27 and TRBJ2-5; no reliable D call. Germline lookup yields CDR1 MNHEY and CDR2 SMNVEV (reference sequence). This CDR3 has 12 amino acids. Trimming removed 11 bases at V and 1 base at J, with 11 bases between. The CDR3 here is CASKDPQETQYF. The DNA for the CDR3 is TGTGCCTCCAAGGACCCCCAAGAGACCCAGTACTTC.

The chain has TRBV27 and TRBJ1-2; 9 bases match TRBD1. The trim removed 6 bases at V and 7 bases at J, leaving 6 bases unmatched. CDR3 length: 13 residues. From germline, CDR1 is MNHEY and CDR2 SMNVEV (reference sequence). The CDR3 DNA is TGTGCCAGCAGACGGGACAGGGTCGGTGGCTACACCTTC. Protein: CASRRDRVGGYTF.

The chain has TRBV2 and TRBJ2-7; possible D gene TRBD2, 6 bases. The CDR3 contains 14 residues. CDR1 SNHLY and CDR2 FYNNEI come from the germline V gene. The ends were cut back, 8 bases at V and 2 bases at J, with 16 bases in the middle. The CDR3 loop reads CASEPWGVAYEQYF. The DNA of the CDR3 is TGTGCCAGCGAACCCTGGGGGGTCGCCTACGAGCAGTACTTC.

The rearrangement uses TRBV28 and TRBJ2-7; 7 bases are shared with TRBD1. Germline V gene lookup returns CDR1 MDHEN and CDR2 SYDVKM. V gave up 5 bases and J gave up 2 bases; unmatched junction bases: 9. The CDR3 totals 15 residues. Here the CDR3 DNA reads TGTGCCAGCAGTCCTGGGGACAGCCGTACCTACGAGCAGTACTTC. Translation: CASSPGDSRTYEQYF.

J is TRBJ2-5 and V is TRBV28; tentatively, D is TRBD2 (6 bases). Germline V gene data show CDR1 as MDHEN and CDR2 as SYDVKM. V lost 7 bases to trimming and J lost 5 bases, with 17 bases between them. The CDR3 has 14 amino acids. The CDR3 coding sequence is TGTGCCAGCACGAATGGATTTCGGGAGGAGACCCAGTACTTC. This encodes CASTNGFREETQYF.

J is TRBJ1-4 and V is TRBV19; no firm D call. This CDR3 comprises 15 residues. CDR1 LNHDA and CDR2 SQIVND come from the germline V gene (reference sequence). Trimming took 2 bases from V and 3 from J, leaving 10 bases between them. CDR3 in amino acids: CASSITPAANEKLFF. The CDR3, as DNA: TGTGCCAGTAGTATAACCCCAGCAGCTAATGAAAAACTGTTTTTT.

The chain is built from TRBV28 and TRBJ1-4, with TRBD1 matching 9 bases. J gave up 5 bases and V 4 bases, and 5 bases lay outside the gene matches. Germline CDR1 is MDHEN and CDR2 is SYDVKM. The CDR3 has 15 residues. CDR3 sequence (DNA): TGTGCCAGCAGTTCCCACGGGACAGGGAATGAAAAACTGTTTTTT. Encoded protein: CASSSHGTGNEKLFF.

This chain links TRBV4-2 with TRBJ2-3, with 9 bases fitting TRBD2. Trimming at V came to 2 bases and at J to 4 bases, leaving 1 base not matched to a gene. Germline CDR1 and CDR2: LGHNA and YNFKEQ. The CDR3 runs to 14 residues. CDR3 coding DNA: TGTGCCAGCAGCCAAAGGACTAGCGCAGATACGCAGTATTTT. Its protein product is CASSQRTSADTQYF.

The chain links TRBV6-1 to TRBJ1-1; D may be TRBD1 (5 bases). V lost 3 bases and J 0 bases, leaving 11 bases between the germline ends. The CDR3 sequence is 15 residues long. Germline CDR1 and CDR2: MNHNS and SASEGT. Here the CDR3 DNA reads TGTGCCAGCAGTGACCGTGGGACGCTGAACACTGAAGCTTTCTTT. This codes for CASSDRGTLNTEAFF.

The chain joins TRBV4-3 to TRBJ1-5; no clear D gene. CDR1 and CDR2 from the germline V gene are LGHNA and YSLEER. There are 14 residues in the CDR3. Trimming took off 1 base at V and 3 bases at J, with 7 bases between the two ends. DNA for the CDR3: TGCGCCAGCAGCCAAGTTGTCTCCAATCAGCCCCAGCATTTT. It is translated as CASSQVVSNQPQHF.

The chain's CDR3 is CASSWGRVGSYEQYF. The CDR3 DNA follows: TGCGCCAGCAGCTGGGGGAGGGTTGGCTCCTACGAGCAGTACTTC. The genes are TRBV5-1 and TRBJ2-7; 7 bases align to TRBD2. V lost 3 bases to trimming and J lost 0 bases; unmatched junction nucleotides: 6. The length of the CDR3 is 15 residues. Germline assignment: CDR1 SGHRS and CDR2 YFSETQ.

V gene TRBV28 combines with J gene TRBJ1-1, with D perhaps matching TRBD1 (5 bases). CDR1 and CDR2 from the germline V gene are MDHEN and SYDVKM. The V gene lost 5 bases and the J gene lost 1 base, with 14 bases spanning the gap. The CDR3 spans 15 residues. The CDR3 sequence is CASSPIGAGNTEAFF. The CDR3 DNA is TGTGCCAGCAGTCCCATAGGGGCGGGGAACACTGAAGCTTTCTTT.

V and J are TRBV11-2 and TRBJ2-3; 9 bases fit TRBD1. The CDR3 is 16 residues long. Germline loops: CDR1 SGHAT, CDR2 FQNNGV. Trimming at V came to 0 bases and at J to 9 bases, leaving 10 bases not matched to a gene. Here the CDR3 reads CASSLDRGQGKPTQYF. CDR3 DNA: TGTGCCAGCAGCTTAGATCGAGGACAGGGGAAGCCAACGCAGTATTTT.

This clone was seen once. V gene TRBV5-1 combines with J gene TRBJ2-5; the D gene is possibly TRBD2 (6 bases). CDR1 and CDR2 (germline): SGHRS, YFSETQ. The V gene lost 1 base and the J gene lost 5 bases, with 18 bases spanning the gap. The CDR3 loop spans 16 amino acids. CDR3 region: CASSLRSAGRRETQYF. CDR3 coding DNA: TGCGCCAGCAGCTTGAGGTCGGCCGGGAGAAGGGAGACCCAGTACTTC.

This chain links TRBV5-1 with TRBJ2-7, with D possibly being TRBD1 (5 bases). This CDR3 spans 14 amino acids. Per the germline V gene, CDR1 is SGHRS and CDR2 is YFSETQ. Trimming shortened V by 5 bases and J by 0 bases, and 12 bases separated the two germline ends. The CDR3, as DNA: TGCGCCAGCAGTGGGGCGGATTACTCCTACGAGCAGTACTTC. It encodes CASSGADYSYEQYF.

There are a few counts of this clone. Additional DNA sequences in this sample encode the identical CDR3. This chain joins TRBV6-5 and TRBJ1-1; 7 bases agree with TRBD1. Losses at the gene ends were 2 bases for V and 4 bases for J; bases not matched to a gene: 1. The CDR3 is 13 residues long. Germline loops: CDR1 MNHEY, CDR2 SVGAGI. The chain's CDR3 is CASSYPGGTEAFF. The CDR3 DNA sequence: TGTGCCAGCAGTTACCCAGGGGGCACTGAAGCTTTCTTT.

Worth noting for this clone: Distinct nucleotide sequences in the sample also encode this CDR3. The chain is built from TRBV9 and TRBJ2-7; the D gene could be TRBD1 or TRBD2 (5 bases each). Germline V gene sequence: CDR1 SGDLS, CDR2 YYNGEE. The CDR3 length is 14 residues. V was pared by 0 bases and J by 0 bases, with 7 bases between. The CDR3 DNA reads TGTGCCAGCAGCGTAGGGGGACCCTCCTACGAGCAGTACTTC. This gives the protein CASSVGGPSYEQYF.

The chain is built from TRBV6-6 and TRBJ1-5, with D tentatively TRBD1 (5 bases). The V gene lost 7 bases and the J gene lost 7 bases, with 23 bases spanning the gap. The length of the CDR3 is 16 residues. The germline V gene encodes CDR1 MNHNY and CDR2 SVGAGI (reference sequence). CDR3 amino acids: CASTKHGEGRGQPQHF. CDR3 coding DNA: TGTGCCAGCACCAAGCATGGGGAGGGGCGCGGACAGCCCCAGCATTTT.

The chain recombines TRBV29-1 with TRBJ2-1; D is unresolved. The germline gives CDR1 SQVTM, CDR2 ANQGSEA. Trimming removed 6 bases from V and 4 bases from J, with 10 bases in between. This CDR3 comprises 12 residues. The CDR3: CSVSTSYNEQFF. Here the CDR3 DNA reads TGCAGCGTATCGACATCTTACAATGAGCAGTTCTTC.

V usage is TRBV25-1 and J usage is TRBJ1-4; the D gene is possibly TRBD1 (5 bases). The ends were cut back, 9 bases at V and 2 bases at J, with 13 bases in the middle. CDR3 length: 14 residues. Looked up from germline, CDR1 is MGHDK and CDR2 is SYGVNS. CDR3 DNA: TGTGCCAGTAGGGGAACACCTACTAATGAAAAACTGTTTTTT. Translation: CASRGTPTNEKLFF.

The chain has TRBV19 and TRBJ1-5, with D possibly matching TRBD1 (5 bases). Germline V gene lookup returns CDR1 LNHDA and CDR2 SQIVND (reference sequence). V was shortened by 5 bases and J by 6 bases, with 14 bases between the two germline ends. The length of the CDR3 is 14 residues. This chain's CDR3 is CASSGGWGGQPQHF. In nucleotides, the CDR3 is TGTGCCAGTAGTGGGGGTTGGGGAGGTCAGCCCCAGCATTTT.

The chain joins TRBV19 to TRBJ1-2, with 7 bases identical to TRBD1. The CDR3 loop spans 16 amino acids. From germline, CDR1 is LNHDA and CDR2 SQIVND (reference sequence). V shed 4 bases and J 0 bases; nucleotides not matched to a gene: 8. Written as DNA, the CDR3 is TGTGCCAGTAGTAGGTATGGGGACAGAACTAACTATGGCTACACCTTC. Translating it yields CASSRYGDRTNYGYTF. The whole variable domain, remainder taken from reference TRBV19 and TRBJ1-2, is DGGITQSPKYLFRKEGQNVTLSCEQNLNHDAMYWYRQDPGQGLRLIYYSQIVNDFQKGDIAEGYSVSREKKESFPLTVTSAQKNPTAFYLCASSRYGDRTNYGYTFGSGTRLTVV.

In DNA, the CDR3 is TGTGCCAGCAGCCTTCTCGGGACTAGCGGGAGGGCGGGAATCGCCGGGGAGCTGTTTTTT. This sequence encodes CASSLLGTSGRAGIAGELFF. V gene TRBV2 combines with J gene TRBJ2-2; 16 bases align to TRBD2. Germline-derived CDR1 and CDR2 are SNHLY and FYNNEI. The V gene end was trimmed by 6 bases and the J gene end by 6 bases; junction bases not matched to a gene: 16. The CDR3 sequence is 20 residues long.

The rearrangement joins TRBV5-1 to TRBJ2-1, with D perhaps matching TRBD2 (6 bases). Germline CDR1 reads SGHRS; CDR2 reads YFSETQ. The germline V and J ends were trimmed by 3 bases and 2 bases, with 12 bases remaining between them. The CDR3 consists of 15 residues. The CDR3 reads CASSSVSGAYNEQFF. The CDR3 region has the DNA TGCGCCAGCAGCTCGGTTAGCGGAGCCTACAATGAGCAGTTCTTC.

Only one count was recorded for this clone. This chain's CDR3 is CASSLRRGSGEAFF. As DNA, the CDR3 is TGTGCCAGCAGCTTGCGCAGGGGGTCGGGTGAAGCTTTCTTT. This chain links TRBV5-8 with TRBJ1-1; TRBD1 aligns across 7 bases. Germline V gene lookup returns CDR1 SGHTS and CDR2 YDEGEE. The CDR3 has 14 amino acids. Losses at the gene ends were 1 base for V and 7 bases for J; bases not matched to a gene: 7.